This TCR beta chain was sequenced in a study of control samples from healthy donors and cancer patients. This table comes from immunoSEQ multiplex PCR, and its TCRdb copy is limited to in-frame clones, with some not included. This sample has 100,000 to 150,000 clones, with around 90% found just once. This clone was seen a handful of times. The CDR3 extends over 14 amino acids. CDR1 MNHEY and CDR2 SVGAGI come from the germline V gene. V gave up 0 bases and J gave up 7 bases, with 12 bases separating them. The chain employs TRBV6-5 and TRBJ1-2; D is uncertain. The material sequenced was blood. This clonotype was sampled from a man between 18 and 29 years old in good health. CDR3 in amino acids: CASSYSRVLGGYTF. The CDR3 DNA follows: TGTGCCAGCAGTTACTCACGGGTCCTGGGTGGCTACACCTTC.